The clone carrying this TCR beta chain was counted at least ten times. Primers used in a second PCR of roughly 6 to 11 cycles were a sample-barcoded 5' primer and a J-beta primer mix. TCRdb used MiXCR to reprocess the 5' RACE reads, holding one entry per CDR3 protein. The sample lists a few hundred thousand distinct CDR3 sequences; 25% to 30% were seen once. Trimming pared 6 bases from V and 0 bases from J, leaving 17 bases between. The CDR3 is 15 amino acids. Germline V gives CDR1 DFQATT, CDR2 SNEGSKA (reference sequence). The data stem from a study of blood T cells in healthy people across ages. Specimen: blood. The TCR sequence derives from a woman aged 70 to 79 in good health. The genes are TRBV20-1 and TRBJ1-1; D remains unclear. CDR3 nucleotide sequence: TGCAGTGCCACCCTCCCCCCCGGCGTGAACACTGAAGCTTTCTTT. Protein product: CSATLPPGVNTEAFF.